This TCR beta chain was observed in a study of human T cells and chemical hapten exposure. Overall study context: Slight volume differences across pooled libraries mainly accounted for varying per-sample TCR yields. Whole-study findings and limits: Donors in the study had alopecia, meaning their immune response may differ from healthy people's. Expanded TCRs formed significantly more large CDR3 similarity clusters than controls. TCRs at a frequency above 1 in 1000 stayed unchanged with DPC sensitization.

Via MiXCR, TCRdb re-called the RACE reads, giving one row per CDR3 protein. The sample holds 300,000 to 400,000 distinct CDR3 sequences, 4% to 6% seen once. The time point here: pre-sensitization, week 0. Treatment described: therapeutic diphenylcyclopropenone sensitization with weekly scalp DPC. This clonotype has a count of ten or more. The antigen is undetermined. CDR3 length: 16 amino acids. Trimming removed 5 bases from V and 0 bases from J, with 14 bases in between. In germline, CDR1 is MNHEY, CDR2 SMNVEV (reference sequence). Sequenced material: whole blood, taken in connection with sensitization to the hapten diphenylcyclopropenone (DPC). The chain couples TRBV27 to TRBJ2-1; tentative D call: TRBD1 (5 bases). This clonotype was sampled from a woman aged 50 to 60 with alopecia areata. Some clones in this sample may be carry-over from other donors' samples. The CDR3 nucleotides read TGTGCCAGCAGTCTAATAGGGGCCAGCTCCTACAATGAGCAGTTCTTC. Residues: CASSLIGASSYNEQFF.